These 15 T cell receptor beta chains came from one sample sequenced in a study of cytomegalovirus exposure and HLA in healthy donors (dated by TCRdb to the late 2010s). Libraries were built with the immunoSEQ multiplex PCR assay. For the multiplex PCR, a mixture combining 60 forward primers for TCR Vbeta segments and 13 reverse primers for TCR Jbeta segments was used. TCRdb holds this immuneACCESS table with in-frame rearrangements only. Some clones are missing; in checked studies, unresolved V genes explain under half, and the rest has no known cause. The sample table records some 110,000 clones; about three quarters of these occur just once. The ten largest clones capture about 13% of the sample. Specimen: PBMCs. These receptors all stem from a woman aged 55-69 years in good health and CMV-seropositive.

A word on this clone: The junction does not match germline at one end; this may be a read error. The chain uses TRBV7-9 and TRBJ2-7; 8 nucleotides line up with TRBD2. There are 18 residues in the CDR3. Germline V gene data show CDR1 as SEHNR and CDR2 as FQNEAQ (reference sequence). The CDR3 bases are TGTTCCAGCAGCTTAGGGCTAGATAGGGCGGGAGGCTCCTACGAGCAGTACTTC. Protein sequence: CSSSLGLDRAGGSYEQYF.

This chain links TRBV5-5 with TRBJ2-7; 7 bases line up with TRBD2. Trimming took 1 base from V and 2 from J; bases not matched to a gene: 6. This CDR3 has 15 amino acids. Germline CDR1 is SGHKS and CDR2 is YYEKEE (reference sequence). This CDR3 is CASSLMREGPYEQYF. In DNA, the CDR3 is TGTGCCAGCAGCTTGATGAGGGAGGGCCCCTACGAGCAGTACTTC.

This chain connects TRBV29-1 to TRBJ1-5; 10 nucleotides agree with TRBD1. Trimming took 6 bases from V and 3 from J; bases not matched to a gene: 2. The CDR3 totals 13 residues. Germline loops: CDR1 SQVTM, CDR2 ANQGSEA. The CDR3 spells CSVGQGTNQPQHF. The CDR3 nucleotides are TGCAGCGTGGGACAGGGGACCAATCAGCCCCAGCATTTT.

The chain has TRBV4-2 and TRBJ1-2; 8 bases are shared with TRBD1. V dropped 0 bases and J dropped 8; count of bases not matched to a gene: 11. Germline CDR1 is LGHNA and CDR2 is YNFKEQ. The CDR3 is 16 residues long. The CDR3 region has the DNA TGTGCCAGCAGCCAAGATTGGGGCAGGGGGCAAGAAGGCTACACCTTC. This codes for CASSQDWGRGQEGYTF.

Ten or more counts support this clone. This sequence joins TRBV7-2 and TRBJ2-7; 9 nucleotides line up with TRBD1. The germline gives CDR1 SGHTA, CDR2 FQGNSA. The ends lost 6 bases at V and 7 bases at J; junction bases unmatched: 4. This CDR3 region has 12 residues. This CDR3 is CASSRTGVEQYF. The CDR3 DNA sequence: TGTGCCAGCAGTCGGACAGGGGTTGAGCAGTACTTC.

The chain carries TRBV4-3 and TRBJ2-7; D remains unclear. With 0 bases removed from V and 7 bases from J, the gap between germline ends came to 13 bases. The germline CDR1 and CDR2 sequences are LGHNA and YSLEER. This CDR3 is 14 amino acids long. CDR3 sequence reads: CASSQDPAVEEQYF. CDR3 coding DNA: TGCGCCAGCAGCCAAGATCCGGCGGTCGAGGAGCAGTACTTC.

The sample holds a few counts of this clone. V is TRBV5-4 and J is TRBJ2-3, with 7 bases lining up with TRBD1. Looked up from germline, CDR1 is SGHNT and CDR2 is YYREEE (reference sequence). The ends lost 4 bases at V and 1 base at J; junction bases unmatched: 6. CDR3 size: 15 residues. The CDR3 is CASSPRQGGTDTQYF. Here the CDR3 DNA reads TGTGCCAGCAGCCCCCGACAGGGAGGCACAGATACGCAGTATTTT.

V and J are TRBV28 and TRBJ1-3, with D perhaps matching TRBD1 (5 bases). Germline CDR1 is MDHEN and CDR2 is SYDVKM. The CDR3 has 15 amino acids. Trimming removed 5 bases at V and 4 bases at J, with 15 bases between. In nucleotides, the CDR3 is TGTGCCAGCAGTCCGGATAGACAGCTAGGAAACACCATATATTTT. Encoded protein: CASSPDRQLGNTIYF.

The chain uses TRBV5-4 and TRBJ2-5, with TRBD2 matching over 8 bases. The J call may be faulty, since TRBJ2-7 better matches the DNA end. Germline CDR1 reads SGHNT; CDR2 reads YYREEE (reference sequence). The CDR3 consists of 16 residues. The CDR3 DNA is TGTGCCAGCAGCCCTCACGGGGGGGAGGCATCCTACGAGCAGTACTTC. This sequence encodes CASSPHGGEASYEQYF.

This rearrangement joins TRBV7-2 to TRBJ2-7, with TRBD2 matching over 7 bases. This CDR3 comprises 14 residues. The trim removed 4 bases at V and 3 bases at J, leaving 6 bases unmatched. Looked up from germline, CDR1 is SGHTA and CDR2 is FQGNSA. The CDR3 nucleotides read TGTGCCAGCAGCTCGACTAGCAGTTACTACGAGCAGTACTTC. Its protein product is CASSSTSSYYEQYF.

The J gene is TRBJ2-7, the V gene TRBV21-1; the table's D call of TRBD2 was not tested on the DNA. TRBV21-1 is shown as a pseudogene. The CDR3 loop spans 12 amino acids. CDR3 sequence (DNA): TGTGCCAGCATAGCGGACATCTACGAGCAGTACTTC. Protein sequence: CASIADIYEQYF.

This chain links TRBV18 with TRBJ2-7, with TRBD1 as a possible D gene (6 bases). Trimming took 0 bases from V and 3 from J, leaving 9 bases between them. Germline V CDR1 and CDR2: KGHSH, LQKENI. The CDR3 runs 14 residues. CDR3 sequence reads: CASSPPDRYYEQYF. CDR3 in DNA: TGTGCCAGCTCACCACCGGACAGATACTACGAGCAGTACTTC. Based on the CDR3 plus reference TRBV18 and TRBJ2-7, the full variable domain is NAGVMQNPRHLVRRRGQEARLRCSPMKGHSHVYWYRQLPEEGLKFMVYLQKENIIDESGMPKERFSAEFPKEGPSILRIQQVVRGDSAAYFCASSPPDRYYEQYFGPGTRLTVT.

This clone was detected only a few times. The CDR3 region has the DNA TGTGCCAGCAGCTCCCCTGTAGATCTCATGACTGAAGCTTTCTTT. As protein: CASSSPVDLMTEAFF. The chain joins TRBV5-4 to TRBJ1-1; D remains unclear. CDR3 length equals 15 residues. The germline V gene encodes CDR1 SGHNT and CDR2 YYREEE (reference sequence). The V end was cut by 3 bases, the J end by 5 bases, with 17 bases between.

The chain employs TRBV5-1 and TRBJ2-1, with 8 bases aligning to TRBD1. V was pared by 0 bases and J by 8 bases, with 7 bases of the junction left unmatched. The germline V gene has CDR1 SGHRS and CDR2 YFSETQ. The CDR3 sequence is 15 residues long. Here the CDR3 DNA reads TGCGCCAGCAGCTTGGGGCAGGGGGCCGTCGATGAGCAGTTCTTC. The encoded protein is CASSLGQGAVDEQFF.

J is TRBJ2-3 and V is TRBV7-3; 8 nucleotides match TRBD1. The CDR3 runs to 14 residues. J was trimmed by 5 bases and V by 5 bases; bases with no gene match: 6. CDR1 and CDR2 from the germline V gene are SGHTA and FQGTGA. The CDR3 protein is CASSLTGVGDTQYF. CDR3 in DNA: TGTGCCAGCAGCCTGACAGGGGTGGGAGATACGCAGTATTTT.